Each of the 17 T cell receptor beta chains below was sequenced from the same sample in a study of Tregs in tolerant kidney transplant recipients. Method: immunoSEQ multiplex PCR; TCRdb's copy keeps in-frame clones and lacks some. This table lists about 48,000 clones. This specimen was CD4+ T cells from blood, taken before the transplant. The receptors stem from a human donor who received a combined kidney and bone marrow transplant.

A remark on this clone: The read terminates 3 residues before the CDR3 end, so the remaining end is supplied by the germline J gene. V usage is TRBV6-4 and J usage is TRBJ2-3; TRBD2 matches at 7 bases. Per germline, CDR1 MRHNA and CDR2 SNTAGT. Trimming took 5 bases from V and 0 from J; bases not matched to a gene: 2. The CDR3 is 14 amino acids. CDR3 DNA, as far as it was read: TGTGCCAGCAGTCGCGGGAGTAGCACAGATACG. This translates into CASSRGSSTDT. The CDR3 in full is CASSRGSSTDTQYF.

As concerns this clone: The sequenced fragment ends 3 residues before the CDR3 boundary, so the rest is inferred from the germline J gene. The rearrangement uses TRBV20-1 and TRBJ2-7; 12 bases match TRBD2. Trimming at V came to 5 bases and at J to 2 bases, leaving 1 base not matched to a gene. CDR3 length: 13 residues. Germline V gene lookup returns CDR1 DFQATT and CDR2 SNEGSKA (reference sequence). CDR3 region: CSALAGGTYEQYF. CDR3 DNA, as far as it was read: TGCAGTGCTCTAGCGGGGGGGACCTACGAG.

About this clone: The read stops 3 residues short of the end of the CDR3; the missing end is completed from the germline J gene. This rearrangement joins TRBV7-3 to TRBJ1-1; the D gene is possibly TRBD1 (5 bases). The V end lost 3 bases, the J end lost 4 bases, and 9 bases lay between the germline ends. In germline, CDR1 is SGHTA, CDR2 FQGTGA. This CDR3 spans 13 amino acids. The CDR3 protein is CASSFRESTEAFF. CDR3 DNA (partial): TGTGCCAGCAGCTTCAGGGAGAGCACTGAA.

With respect to this clone: The read ends 3 residues shy of where the CDR3 ends; the end is completed using the germline J gene. The V call is TRBV12-3 or TRBV12-4, the J call TRBJ1-1; D unclear. This CDR3 is 15 amino acids long. Deletions cut 2 bases from V and 0 bases from J, with 10 bases between. The part of the CDR3 DNA that was read is TGTGCCAGCAGTTTACTGAAACTGATGAACACTGAA. Translated: CASSLLKLMNTE. The full CDR3 is CASSLLKLMNTEAFF.

Of note for this clone: Read coverage stops 3 residues before the CDR3 terminus; the germline J gene supplies the remainder. The gene calls are TRBV5-1 and TRBJ2-1, with TRBD2 matching over 7 bases. The germline gives CDR1 SGHRS, CDR2 YFSETQ. The CDR3 is 16 residues long. The junction had 7 bases not matched to a gene; V was cut back by 1 base and J by 3 bases. The part of the CDR3 DNA that was read is TGCGCCAGCAGCTTGACCCCTAGCGGAATCTACAATGAG. Translated: CASSLTPSGIYNE. The CDR3 in its entirety is CASSLTPSGIYNEQFF.

As regards this clone: The read stops 3 residues short of the end of the CDR3; the missing end is completed from the germline J gene. The chain is built from TRBV7-3 and TRBJ2-5, with D hard to call. The germline V and J ends were trimmed by 5 bases and 5 bases, with 12 bases remaining between them. This CDR3 is built from 13 residues. In germline, CDR1 is SGHTA, CDR2 FQGTGA. The covered CDR3 bases are TGTGCCAGCAGCCGAACAGAGAAGGAGACC. This encodes CASSRTEKET. The CDR3 in its entirety is CASSRTEKETQYF. The variable domain in full, with the rest retrieved from reference TRBV7-3 and TRBJ2-5, is GAGVSQTPSNKVTEKGKYVELRCDPISGHTALYWYRQSLGQGPEFLIYFQGTGAADDSGLPNDRFFAVRPEGSVSTLKIQRTERGDSAVYLCASSRTEKETQYFGPGTRLLVL.

Comment on this clone: The read stops 3 residues short of the end of the CDR3; the missing end is completed from the germline J gene. The V gene is TRBV15, the J gene TRBJ2-5; D is undetermined. Germline assignment: CDR1 LNHNV and CDR2 YYDKDF (reference sequence). The CDR3 runs 13 residues. The V end was cut by 1 base, the J end by 2 bases, with 5 bases between. Incomplete CDR3 DNA: TGTGCCACCAGCAGAGGGCAGCAAGAGACC. Residues: CATSRGQQET. The CDR3 in full is CATSRGQQETQYF.

Points on this clone: The CDR3 is cut off 3 residues early in the read; its end comes from the germline J gene. This sequence joins TRBV30 and TRBJ2-3; D is perhaps TRBD2 (5 bases). CDR3 length equals 14 residues. Per the germline V gene, CDR1 is GTSNPN and CDR2 is SVGIG (reference sequence). Trimming removed 3 bases at V and 2 bases at J, with 12 bases between. The sequenced CDR3 bases are TGTGCCTGGAGGTCTAGCAGATTCACAGATACG. This codes for CAWRSSRFTDT. The full CDR3 is CAWRSSRFTDTQYF. Drawing the rest from reference TRBV30 and TRBJ2-3, the complete variable domain is SQTIHQWPATLVQPVGSPLSLECTVEGTSNPNLYWYRQAAGRGLQLLFYSVGIGQISSEVPQNLSASRPQDRQFILSSKKLLLSDSGFYLCAWRSSRFTDTQYFGPGTRLTVL.

Comments on this clone: Sequencing ends 3 residues short of the CDR3 end; the germline J gene provides the rest. This sequence joins TRBV7-3 and TRBJ2-1, with 9 nucleotides matching TRBD1. J lost 7 bases, V lost 5 bases, and 9 bases had no gene match. The CDR3 runs 15 residues. Germline V CDR1 and CDR2: SGHTA, FQGTGA. The CDR3 DNA, read in part, is TGTGCCAGCAGCCCCGGGACAGGGTGGGTGAATGAG. This gives the protein CASSPGTGWVNE. The full CDR3 sequence reads CASSPGTGWVNEQFF.

Note on this clone: The CDR3 extends 3 residues past the end of the read, so its final part is completed from the germline J gene. The chain employs TRBV2 and TRBJ2-5, with TRBD2 as a possible D gene (5 bases). The V gene lost 6 bases and the J gene lost 3 bases, with 14 bases spanning the gap. Germline values: CDR1 SNHLY, CDR2 FYNNEI. This CDR3 is built from 14 residues. CDR3 DNA (partial): TGTGCCAGCAGACCCGGACTGGGAGAAGAGACC. This encodes CASRPGLGEET. The CDR3 in its entirety is CASRPGLGEETQYF.

As concerns this clone: The read stops 3 residues short of the end of the CDR3; the missing end is completed from the germline J gene. The chain couples TRBV5-4 to TRBJ1-1; D remains ambiguous. The germline CDR1 and CDR2 sequences are SGHNT and YYREEE (reference sequence). With 4 bases removed from V and 3 bases from J, the gap between germline ends came to 7 bases. This CDR3 is built from 12 residues. CDR3: CASSIPDTEAFF. Incomplete CDR3 DNA: TGTGCCAGCAGCATACCGGACACTGAA.

Note on this clone: The CDR3 end falls 3 residues outside the read, so it is completed with the germline J gene. The chain employs TRBV2 and TRBJ1-3, with 9 bases that match TRBD1. The trim removed 7 bases at V and 3 bases at J, leaving 10 bases unmatched. Germline CDR1 reads SNHLY; CDR2 reads FYNNEI. The CDR3 extends over 16 amino acids. CDR3 sequence: CASNTPGQGFGNTIYF. The CDR3 bases that were read are TGTGCCAGCAATACCCCGGGACAGGGATTTGGAAACACC.

CDR3 sequence reads: CASSPWTGPNTEAFF. Incomplete CDR3 DNA: TGTGCCAGCAGCCCTTGGACAGGCCCGAACACTGAA. The V gene is TRBV7-9, the J gene TRBJ1-1; TRBD1 aligns across 7 bases. The CDR3 goes on 3 residues after the read ends, and that part is filled in from the germline J gene. This CDR3 is 15 amino acids long. The V gene end was trimmed by 5 bases and the J gene end by 1 base; junction bases not matched to a gene: 7. Germline CDR1 SEHNR, CDR2 FQNEAQ (reference sequence). The full variable domain, completed using reference TRBV7-9 and TRBJ1-1, is DTGVSQNPRHKITKRGQNVTFRCDPISEHNRLYWYRQTLGQGPEFLTYFQNEAQLEKSRLLSDRFSAERPKGSFSTLEIQRTEQGDSAMYLCASSPWTGPNTEAFFGQGTRLTVV.

Comments on this clone: The sequence runs out 3 residues before the end of the CDR3; the remainder is reconstructed from the germline J gene. The rearrangement links TRBV11-2 to TRBJ2-7, with D perhaps matching TRBD1 (6 bases). V lost 5 bases and J 3 bases, leaving 14 bases between the germline ends. CDR3 length: 14 amino acids. The germline V gene has CDR1 SGHAT and CDR2 FQNNGV. The covered CDR3 bases are TGTGCCAGCAGCATCGGACAGTATAACTACGAG. Its protein is CASSIGQYNYE. The CDR3 as a whole reads CASSIGQYNYEQYF. Complete variable domain (other parts from reference TRBV11-2 and TRBJ2-7): EAGVAQSPRYKIIEKRQSVAFWCNPISGHATLYWYQQILGQGPKLLIQFQNNGVVDDSQLPKDRFSAERLKGVDSTLKIQPAKLEDSAVYLCASSIGQYNYEQYFGPGTRLTVT.

A remark on this clone: The CDR3 end lies 3 residues beyond the end of the read and is filled in from the germline J gene. This chain links TRBV19 with TRBJ2-2; possible D gene TRBD1, 6 bases. Trimming left V 4 bases short and J 7 bases short, with 13 bases between. The CDR3 covers 14 residues. Germline CDR1 LNHDA, CDR2 SQIVND (reference sequence). CDR3 protein: CASSRNRAGGELFF. The CDR3 DNA, read in part, is TGTGCCAGTAGTAGAAACAGGGCGGGCGGGGAG.

To note about this clone: The CDR3 is cut off 3 residues early in the read; its end comes from the germline J gene. The chain couples TRBV4-2 to TRBJ2-1; 12 positions agree with TRBD2. The CDR3 covers 20 residues. Looked up from germline, CDR1 is LGHNA and CDR2 is YNFKEQ. With 3 bases clipped from V and 3 bases from J, the junction kept 15 bases outside the gene matches. Here the CDR3 reads CASSHPTSGSDQSSYNEQFF. CDR3 bases read: TGTGCCAGCAGCCATCCGACTAGCGGGAGCGACCAGTCGAGCTACAATGAG.

To note about this clone: The read comes to an end 3 residues before the CDR3 does, leaving the germline J gene to fill in the end. The chain recombines TRBV20-1 with TRBJ2-7, with D tentatively TRBD2 (6 bases). This CDR3 is 15 amino acids long. CDR1 and CDR2 from the germline V gene are DFQATT and SNEGSKA (reference sequence). V gave up 5 bases and J gave up 4 bases, with 21 bases separating them. The sequenced part of the CDR3 DNA is TGCAGTGCTGCGCCGCCGGGACTTGGAGGGTACGAG. Its protein is CSAAPPGLGGYE. The CDR3 in its entirety is CSAAPPGLGGYEQYF.